This section outlines one T cell receptor (beta chain) sequence together with its context. Its specificity is unknown. This sequence may be a read error, since a much larger clone differs from it by one base. Germline CDR1 PRHDT, CDR2 FYEKMQ (reference sequence). The CDR3 is made up of 15 amino acids. Investigators took RNA and DNA out together from 20-30 mg of unsorted bulk tissue. The data derive from a study of tumor-infiltrating lymphocytes in primary liver carcinoma. Study-level background: Between roughly 4.2 and 11 cm across, the tumors were all of stage T1-T3 N0M0.

Findings and limits, study-wide: Compared with tumor region pairs, tumor-adjacent and tumor-blood pairs overlapped less. Merely about 8-25% of top clones occurred in all five tumor regions.

TCR beta cDNA was made from 500 ng total RNA with a constant-region primer. Construction of TCR beta libraries relied on three successive nested multiplex PCR rounds employing slightly modified ARM-PCR. For approximately 11 cycles apiece, the opening two PCR rounds ran with TRBV1-TRBV30 forward primers and a C-beta reverse primer. Using its own MiXCR run on the multiplex PCR reads, TCRdb lists one record per CDR3 protein. The sample shows roughly 80,000 distinct CDR3 sequences, 65% to 75% of them seen only once. This chain connects TRBV13 to TRBJ2-7; D not certain. Source material: liver tumor tissue from sampling region 4. Noted subset: tumor region T4, right-lateral pole. The TCR originated in a woman aged 60 to 75 with primary liver carcinoma and hepatitis B virus infection. CDR3 DNA sequence: TGTGGCCCCACACCCGGGCCCGCTCGGGTGTTGAAGCAGTACTTC. Translated, it gives CGPTPGPARVLKQYF.